This is a list of T cell receptor beta chains from one sample in a study of OX40 agonist ivuxolimab in advanced cancers. The method was immunoSEQ multiplex PCR; TCRdb's version includes in-frame clones alone and lacks a portion of them. The sample carries 100,000 or so clones, under 90% recorded once. This sample comprised CD4+ or CD8+ T cells sorted from blood, obtained in a trial of the OX40 agonist ivuxolimab. The receptors come from an adult with an advanced solid tumor such as melanoma, head and neck, liver or kidney cancer. CDR3s include the opening cysteine and the closing phenylalanine or tryptophan. D genes are given only for firm matches. Clone size is stated in some rows and not others, as once, few, many or a class when expanded.

D	J	size	V	length	CDR3	DNA
TRBD1	TRBJ1-5	few	TRBV2	13	CASMRGLNQPQHF	TGTGCCAGCATGAGGGGGCTTAATCAGCCCCAGCATTTT
TRBD1	TRBJ2-3	NA	TRBV6-1	16	CASSEPDRVEVDTQYF	TGTGCCAGCAGTGAACCGGACAGGGTTGAGGTAGATACGCAGTATTTT
NA	TRBJ1-2	NA	TRBV5-6	15	CASSSNQGLMGGYTF	TGTGCCAGCAGCTCGAACCAGGGGTTGATGGGTGGCTACACCTTC
TRBD2	TRBJ2-7	NA	TRBV7-8	14	CASSFGTSSYEQYF	TGTGCCAGCAGCTTTGGGACTAGCAGCTACGAGCAGTACTTC
NA	TRBJ1-6	NA	TRBV5-1	13	CASSLVPESPLHF	TGCGCCAGCAGCCTCGTCCCCGAGTCACCCCTCCACTTT
TRBD1	TRBJ1-2	NA	TRBV14	13	CASSRTGRYGYTF	TGTGCCAGCAGCCGGACAGGGAGGTATGGCTACACCTTC
TRBD1	TRBJ1-6	NA	TRBV27	16	CASSFLDRIHNSPLHF	TGTGCCAGCAGTTTCTTGGACAGGATCCATAATTCACCCCTCCACTTT
NA	TRBJ2-7	NA	TRBV5-1	14	CASSELANSYEQYF	TGCGCCAGCAGCGAGCTAGCGAACTCCTACGAGCAGTACTTC
NA	TRBJ1-1	NA	TRBV6-6	15	CASSYSRGLNTEAFF	TGTGCCAGCAGTTACTCTCGGGGGCTAAACACTGAAGCTTTCTTT
NA	TRBJ2-3	NA	TRBV7-2	17	CASSQGWGRGSTDTQYF	TGTGCCAGCAGCCAGGGATGGGGGCGAGGAAGCACAGATACGCAGTATTTT
NA	TRBJ1-5	once	TRBV7-2	15	CASSRGLDSDQPQHF	TGTGCCAGCAGCCGAGGTCTCGACAGCGATCAGCCCCAGCATTTT
NA	TRBJ2-1	NA	TRBV25-1	15	CASSETGDPKNEQFF	TGTGCCAGCAGTGAGACGGGAGATCCGAAAAATGAGCAGTTCTTC
NA	TRBJ2-2	NA	TRBV28	16	CASSSRDRANTGELFF	TGTGCCAGCAGTTCCCGGGACCGCGCGAACACCGGGGAGCTGTTTTTT
TRBD2	TRBJ2-3	NA	TRBV7-9	14	CASSSWTSVDTQYF	TGTGCCAGCAGCTCCTGGACTAGCGTAGATACGCAGTATTTT
TRBD2	TRBJ2-1	NA	TRBV9	15	CASSVALAGVNEQFF	TGTGCCAGCAGCGTAGCACTAGCGGGAGTTAATGAGCAGTTCTTC
TRBD1	TRBJ1-2	NA	TRBV19	12	CASQDRAGGYTF	TGTGCCAGCCAAGACAGGGCGGGTGGCTACACCTTC
NA	TRBJ2-3	NA	TRBV25-1	15	CASSDKTARTDTQYF	TGTGCCAGCAGTGATAAGACGGCGAGAACAGATACGCAGTATTTT
TRBD1	TRBJ2-1	once	TRBV19	14	CASSMGQSYNEQFF	TGTGCCAGTAGTATGGGACAGTCCTACAATGAGCAGTTCTTC
NA	TRBJ1-2	NA	TRBV25-1	12	CASSVGAVGYTF	TGTGCCAGCAGTGTAGGGGCTGTTGGCTACACCTTC
NA	TRBJ1-5	NA	TRBV4-2	17	CASSQESGYNSNQPQHF	TGTGCCAGCAGCCAAGAGTCAGGATACAATAGCAATCAGCCCCAGCATTTT
NA	TRBJ1-2	few	TRBV4-1	14	CASSHAGTGGGYTF	TGCGCCAGCAGCCATGCCGGGACCGGGGGTGGCTACACCTTC